These 14 T cell receptor beta chains were sequenced from one sample in a study of blood T cell repertoires in COVID-19. Generated by immunoSEQ multiplex PCR, the TCRdb table keeps only in-frame clones and is missing some. The sample records a few hundred thousand clones, around 89% being singletons. Sequences were obtained from peripheral blood. These receptors all come from a woman younger than 45 with COVID-19, enrolled during active disease.

The chain uses TRBV11-3 and TRBJ1-1, with 8 positions matching TRBD1. Per the germline V gene, CDR1 is SGHNT and CDR2 is YENEEA. V shed 1 base and J 11 bases; nucleotides not matched to a gene: 9. The CDR3 extends over 14 amino acids. DNA for the CDR3: TGTGCCAGCAGCTTAGCCCCTCAGGGGGCGCGGGCTTTCTTT. Protein sequence: CASSLAPQGARAFF.

The chain is built from TRBV3-1 (or the pseudogene TRBV3-2) and TRBJ2-5; TRBD2 matches 13 bases. CDR3 size: 15 residues. From germline, CDR1 is LGHDT and CDR2 YNNKEL (reference sequence). V gave up 6 bases and J gave up 2 bases; unmatched junction bases: 3. CDR3 protein: CASSWTSGGQETQYF. CDR3 bases: TGTGCCAGCAGTTGGACTAGCGGGGGACAAGAGACCCAGTACTTC.

The chain recombines TRBV5-1 with TRBJ2-7; 8 nucleotides line up with TRBD1. CDR1 and CDR2 (germline): SGHRS, YFSETQ. V lost 5 bases and J lost 6; bases outside the gene matches: 16. There are 16 residues in the CDR3. DNA for the CDR3: TGCGCCAGCAGAAACGGACGACAGGGGACCTCCGGCGAGCAGTACTTC. As protein: CASRNGRQGTSGEQYF.

The V gene is TRBV11-2, the J gene TRBJ2-5; 12 positions match TRBD2. With 1 base clipped from V and 2 bases from J, the junction kept 8 bases outside the gene matches. The CDR3 loop spans 18 amino acids. Germline V gene sequence: CDR1 SGHAT, CDR2 FQNNGV. CDR3 region: CASSLVLGLAGRQETQYF. The CDR3 nucleotides read TGTGCCAGCAGCTTAGTCTTAGGACTAGCGGGGAGGCAAGAGACCCAGTACTTC.

The chain recombines TRBV2 with TRBJ1-2; the D is unclear. This CDR3 has 14 residues. Trimming shortened V by 6 bases and J by 0 bases, and 11 bases separated the two germline ends. CDR1 is SNHLY and CDR2 is FYNNEI in the germline V gene. The CDR3 loop reads CASSGDRTNYGYTF. The CDR3, as DNA: TGTGCCAGCAGCGGAGACCGCACTAACTATGGCTACACCTTC. Full variable domain (outside the CDR3, taken from reference TRBV2 and TRBJ1-2): EPEVTQTPSHQVTQMGQEVILRCVPISNHLYFYWYRQILGQKVEFLVSFYNNEISEKSEIFDDQFSVERPDGSNFTLKIRSTKLEDSAMYFCASSGDRTNYGYTFGSGTRLTVV.

The chain couples TRBV15 to TRBJ2-7; 7 nucleotides agree with TRBD2. This CDR3 spans 14 amino acids. The V gene's germline CDR1 is LNHNV and CDR2 YYDKDF (reference sequence). V trimming: 1 base; J trimming: 7 bases; junction bases outside the gene matches: 7. The CDR3 DNA follows: TGTGCCACCAGCAGAGGCCGGGGGGTGGGGGAGCAGTACGTC. It translates to CATSRGRGVGEQYV.

The table lists this clone with a count of one. The gene calls are TRBV29-1 and TRBJ1-2, with 9 bases lining up with TRBD1. CDR1 and CDR2 from the germline V gene are SQVTM and ANQGSEA. This CDR3 region has 13 residues. V trimming: 8 bases; J trimming: 4 bases; junction bases outside the gene matches: 8. The CDR3 loop reads CSITQGAGYGYTF. The CDR3 DNA reads TGCAGCATCACACAGGGGGCTGGCTATGGCTACACCTTC. The variable domain in full, with the rest retrieved from reference TRBV29-1 and TRBJ1-2, is SAVISQKPSRDICQRGTSLTIQCQVDSQVTMMFWYRQQPGQSLTLIATANQGSEATYESGFVIDKFPISRPNLTFSTLTVSNMSPEDSSIYLCSITQGAGYGYTFGSGTRLTVV.

CDR3 region: CASSPNRQGWNSPLHF. In DNA form, the CDR3 reads TGTGCCAGCAGCCCAAACAGACAGGGATGGAATTCACCCCTCCACTTT. V usage is TRBV7-9 and J usage is TRBJ1-6; 7 bases match TRBD1. The V gene end was trimmed by 5 bases and the J gene end by 7 bases; junction bases not matched to a gene: 11. The CDR3 consists of 16 residues. Germline V lookup: CDR1 SEHNR, CDR2 FQNEAQ (reference sequence). The variable domain in full, completed from reference TRBV7-9 and TRBJ1-6, reads DTGVSQNPRHKITKRGQNVTFRCDPISEHNRLYWYRQTLGQGPEFLTYFQNEAQLEKSRLLSDRFSAERPKGSFSTLEIQRTEQGDSAMYLCASSPNRQGWNSPLHFGNGTRLTVT.

This clone was seen a single time. The rearrangement joins TRBV11-2 to TRBJ2-2; tentative D call: TRBD1 (6 bases). Between the trimmed V and J ends, which lost 4 bases and 0 bases, there was a span of 12 bases. The CDR3 loop spans 16 amino acids. CDR1 and CDR2 (germline): SGHAT, FQNNGV. The CDR3 sequence is CASSYRQVTNTGELFF. CDR3 bases: TGTGCCAGCAGCTATCGACAGGTCACGAACACCGGGGAGCTGTTTTTT. The whole variable domain, filled in from reference TRBV11-2 and TRBJ2-2, reads EAGVAQSPRYKIIEKRQSVAFWCNPISGHATLYWYQQILGQGPKLLIQFQNNGVVDDSQLPKDRFSAERLKGVDSTLKIQPAKLEDSAVYLCASSYRQVTNTGELFFGEGSRLTVL.

This clone appeared a single time. The V and J genes are TRBV14 and TRBJ1-1, with a tentative D call TRBD1 (6 bases). The V gene lost 4 bases and the J gene lost 0 bases, with 9 bases spanning the gap. CDR1 and CDR2 (germline): SGHDN, FVKESK. The CDR3 contains 14 residues. CDR3 coding DNA: TGTGCCAGCAGCCCGCGACAGGTGAACACTGAAGCTTTCTTT. Residues: CASSPRQVNTEAFF.

This chain links TRBV19 with TRBJ2-7; weak D call: TRBD2 (6 bases). Germline V CDR1 and CDR2: LNHDA, SQIVND (reference sequence). The ends were cut back, 5 bases at V and 2 bases at J, with 13 bases in the middle. This CDR3 is 14 amino acids long. CDR3 bases: TGTGCCAGTAGTGTGACTAGTAGTCCCTACGAGCAGTACTTC. This codes for CASSVTSSPYEQYF.

The chain recombines TRBV7-2 with TRBJ2-5; D not resolved. Germline CDR1 and CDR2: SGHTA and FQGNSA. CDR3 size: 13 residues. Trimming stripped 1 base from V and 4 bases from J, with 7 bases between. For the CDR3, the DNA is TGTGCCAGCAGCTTAGACCTACTAGAGACCCAGTACTTC. Amino acid sequence: CASSLDLLETQYF. Complete variable domain (other parts from reference TRBV7-2 and TRBJ2-5): GAGVSQSPSNKVTEKGKDVELRCDPISGHTALYWYRQSLGQGLEFLIYFQGNSAPDKSGLPSDRFSAERTGGSVSTLTIQRTQQEDSAVYLCASSLDLLETQYFGPGTRLLVL.

The rearrangement joins TRBV2 to TRBJ2-2, with D maybe TRBD1 (7 bases). CDR1 is SNHLY, CDR2 FYNNEI, per germline. The CDR3 covers 14 residues. V lost 10 bases to trimming and J lost 7 bases, with 19 bases between them. CDR3 coding DNA: TGTGCCATCTCCACGAATCAGGGGGGCGGGGAGCTGTTTTTT. It is translated as CAISTNQGGGELFF.

This chain connects TRBV7-3 to TRBJ1-1; TRBD1 aligns across 8 bases. The CDR3 length is 13 residues. V gave up 4 bases and J gave up 8 bases; unmatched junction bases: 6. CDR1 is SGHTA and CDR2 is FQGTGA in the germline V gene. CDR3 DNA: TGTGCCAGCAGCTCAAAGACAGGGGCGGAAGCTTTCTTT. It is translated as CASSSKTGAEAFF.